This entry is about one TCR beta chain. The data derive from a study of a mutant IDH1 vaccine in newly diagnosed glioma. The time point here: baseline, week 1 (first vaccination visit). As to treatment: pre-vaccination baseline after standard-of-care therapy. Sequencing was performed with immunoSEQ multiplex PCR; in TCRdb, only in-frame clones are kept and a portion is missing. Among 95,000 to 100,000 clones, roughly 90% were seen once, and the ten largest hold under 0.7%. This CDR3 contains 11 residues. Germline V lookup: CDR1 DFQATT, CDR2 SNEGSKA (reference sequence). Deletions cut 8 bases from V and 8 bases from J, with 15 bases between.

Sequencing used PBMCs, obtained from a glioma patient treated with radiotherapy, temozolomide or both. The sequence was collected from a woman aged 50 to 60 with glioma. This chain connects TRBV20-1 to TRBJ1-1, with D uncertain. The CDR3 coding sequence is TGCAGTAAAAGGATGGGCAGAGAAGCTTTCTTT. This encodes CSKRMGREAFF.